The 15 T cell receptor beta chains reported below all come from one sample, sequenced in a study of cytomegalovirus exposure and HLA in healthy donors. It was with 60 Vbeta and 13 Jbeta primers that the PCR ran. The protocol was immunoSEQ multiplex PCR, while the TCRdb copy is restricted to in-frame clones and leaves out a portion. The table has 100,000 to 150,000 clones, 78% seen once. Sequenced material: PBMCs. The source is a female donor in good health and CMV-seronegative.

This chain uses TRBV28 with TRBJ2-5; tentatively, D is TRBD1 (6 bases). Near its end, the DNA agrees better with TRBJ2-7, so the J call may be wrong. In germline, CDR1 is MDHEN, CDR2 SYDVKM. The CDR3 loop spans 15 amino acids. The CDR3 DNA sequence: TGTGCCAGCAGTCTACAGGGTGGGGTCCTTTACGAGCAGTACTTC. Its translation is CASSLQGGVLYEQYF.

This chain links TRBV5-6 with TRBJ2-5; D perhaps matches TRBD1 (6 bases). Between the trimmed V and J ends, which lost 2 bases and 2 bases, there was a span of 16 bases. CDR3 size: 16 residues. Germline CDR1 reads SGHDT; CDR2 reads YYEEEE. CDR3 in amino acids: CASSFKGDVVQETQYF. The CDR3 nucleotides are TGTGCCAGCAGCTTTAAGGGGGACGTAGTTCAAGAGACCCAGTACTTC.

This chain connects TRBV27 to TRBJ1-6; perhaps TRBD1 as D (6 bases). Germline assignment: CDR1 MNHEY and CDR2 SMNVEV (reference sequence). V dropped 5 bases and J dropped 14 bases, with 22 bases sitting between them. The CDR3 extends over 15 amino acids. CDR3 amino acids: CASSPGVGRPGTLHF. CDR3 DNA sequence: TGTGCCAGCAGTCCAGGGGTTGGGCGGCCGGGGACCCTCCACTTT.

This clone has a single count. V gene TRBV7-9 combines with J gene TRBJ2-5, with 8 bases fitting TRBD1. The germline V gene encodes CDR1 SEHNR and CDR2 FQNEAQ (reference sequence). The V and J ends lost 3 bases and 9 bases, in that order; junction bases with no gene match: 9. CDR3 length: 14 residues. CDR3 bases: TGTGCCAGCAGCTTGACAGGGGCGGTGGAGGCCCAGTACTTC. Its translation is CASSLTGAVEAQYF. The full variable domain, in which reference TRBV7-9 and TRBJ2-5 provide the parts outside the CDR3, is DTGVSQNPRHKITKRGQNVTFRCDPISEHNRLYWYRQTLGQGPEFLTYFQNEAQLEKSRLLSDRFSAERPKGSFSTLEIQRTEQGDSAMYLCASSLTGAVEAQYFGPGTRLLVL.

The V gene is TRBV5-1, the J gene TRBJ1-3; D possibly corresponds to TRBD1 (5 bases). Trimming removed 8 bases at V and 2 bases at J, with 14 bases between. This CDR3 is 14 amino acids long. Germline values: CDR1 SGHRS, CDR2 YFSETQ. The chain's CDR3 is CASYTGKAGNTIYF. DNA of the CDR3: TGCGCCAGTTATACAGGTAAAGCTGGAAACACCATATATTTT.

The chain links TRBV6-5 to TRBJ2-7; unclear D gene. The ends were cut back, 5 bases at V and 6 bases at J, with 8 bases in the middle. The CDR3 runs to 11 residues. Germline loops: CDR1 MNHEY, CDR2 SVGAGI. The CDR3 spells CASSEGGEQYF. The CDR3 DNA reads as TGTGCCAGCAGTGAAGGCGGCGAGCAGTACTTC.

The V gene is TRBV6-5, the J gene TRBJ1-3; the D gene is possibly TRBD1 (5 bases). The CDR3 sequence is 13 residues long. Trimming removed 6 bases from V and 0 bases from J, with 6 bases in between. CDR1 MNHEY and CDR2 SVGAGI come from the germline V gene. The CDR3 DNA reads as TGTGCCAGCAGGCAGGGCTCTGGAAACACCATATATTTT. Translating it yields CASRQGSGNTIYF.

This clone has only one observation. One junction end does not reproduce the germline sequence, and a read error may be involved. V and J are TRBV28 and TRBJ1-1; D possibly corresponds to TRBD1 (5 bases). This CDR3 spans 15 amino acids. CDR1 is MDHEN, CDR2 SYDVKM, per germline. The CDR3: CASSLSTDINTEAFF. The DNA for the CDR3 is TGTGCCAGCAGCTTATCTACGGACATTAACACTGAAGCTTTCTTT.

The chain is built from TRBV19 and TRBJ2-1, with 11 bases lining up with TRBD1. Germline-derived CDR1 and CDR2 are LNHDA and SQIVND (reference sequence). CDR3 length: 15 residues. With V trimmed by 6 bases and J by 3 bases, 4 bases remained unmatched. The CDR3 reads CASRSGTGGYNEQFF. The CDR3 DNA reads TGTGCCAGTAGATCCGGGACAGGGGGCTACAATGAGCAGTTCTTC.

The J gene is TRBJ1-1, the V gene TRBV6-1; TRBD1 matches 7 bases. The trim removed 5 bases at V and 0 bases at J, leaving 6 bases unmatched. The CDR3 loop spans 15 amino acids. Looked up from germline, CDR1 is MNHNS and CDR2 is SASEGT. The CDR3 region is CASSLRDSLNTEAFF. The CDR3 DNA reads TGTGCCAGCAGTCTCCGGGACAGCCTGAACACTGAAGCTTTCTTT.

As concerns this clone: Sequence at one end of the junction differs from germline and may be a read error. V gene TRBV7-2 combines with J gene TRBJ2-5; D gene uncertain. Germline V gene sequence: CDR1 SGHTA, CDR2 FQGNSA. The CDR3 runs to 13 residues. CDR3: CASSRGPSASSDF. As DNA, the CDR3 is TGTGCCAGCAGCCGTGGGCCATCCGCCAGCTCGGACTTC.

This clone has only a few counts. V and J are TRBV19 and TRBJ1-5; the match to TRBD1 covers 7 bases. The V and J ends lost 4 bases and 6 bases, in that order; junction bases with no gene match: 6. The CDR3 covers 14 residues. Germline CDR1 and CDR2: LNHDA and SQIVND (reference sequence). The CDR3 nucleotides are TGTGCCAGTAGTAGAAACAGGGGAGGTCAGCCCCAGCATTTT. This translates into CASSRNRGGQPQHF.

This chain uses TRBV11-3 with TRBJ2-5; D might be TRBD2 (6 bases). CDR1 SGHNT and CDR2 YENEEA come from the germline V gene. The CDR3 covers 16 residues. Trimming took 0 bases from V and 2 from J, leaving 13 bases between them. The CDR3 reads CASSLESSGLQETQYF. CDR3 DNA sequence: TGTGCCAGCAGCTTAGAGAGTAGCGGTTTGCAAGAGACCCAGTACTTC.

The chain couples TRBV7-9 to TRBJ2-3; D gene unclear. The CDR3 extends over 14 amino acids. Germline V gene data show CDR1 as SEHNR and CDR2 as FQNEAQ (reference sequence). V was cut by 3 bases and J by 6 bases, with 13 bases left in between. The CDR3: CASSLLVPRDTQYF. For the CDR3, the DNA is TGTGCCAGCAGCTTGCTAGTACCCCGGGATACGCAGTATTTT.

This clone appeared a single time. Here the CDR3 reads CASSEGRGSRNTIYF. CDR3 bases: TGTGCCAGCAGTGAAGGGAGGGGATCTCGAAACACCATATATTTT. The rearrangement joins TRBV6-1 to TRBJ1-3, with TRBD1 as a possible D gene (5 bases). The CDR3 runs to 15 residues. CDR1 is MNHNS and CDR2 is SASEGT in the germline V gene. V lost 1 base to trimming and J lost 5 bases, with 12 bases between them.